The 28 T cell receptor beta chains below all came from one sample that was sequenced in a study of blood T cell repertoires in COVID-19. TCRdb's table, derived via immunoSEQ multiplex PCR, lists solely in-frame clones and lacks some. The profile shows tens of thousands of clones, around 90% of them singletons. The sequencing sample was made of peripheral blood. The receptors here all came from a human donor in a cohort sampled during active COVID-19.

The CDR3 reads CASSLVSGQGSANYGYTF. For the CDR3, the DNA is TGTGCCAGCAGCTTAGTGTCGGGACAGGGGTCAGCTAACTATGGCTACACCTTC. This chain joins TRBV7-2 and TRBJ1-2, with 10 positions matching TRBD1. Per the germline V gene, CDR1 is SGHTA and CDR2 is FQGNSA. After removal of 1 base from V and 0 bases from J, the junction contained 8 bases not matched to a gene. The CDR3 has 18 amino acids.

The chain uses TRBV4-1 and TRBJ1-2; D not resolved. This CDR3 is built from 13 residues. From germline, CDR1 is MGHRA and CDR2 YSYEKL. The ends were cut back, 0 bases at V and 8 bases at J, with 10 bases in the middle. As DNA, the CDR3 is TGCGCCAGCAGCCAAGAGTGGGGAGGAGGCTACACCTTC. It yields the protein CASSQEWGGGYTF.

The rearrangement joins TRBV30 to TRBJ2-5, with a possible D match to TRBD1 (5 bases). The CDR3 contains 14 residues. From germline, CDR1 is GTSNPN and CDR2 SVGIG (reference sequence). V lost 0 bases to trimming and J lost 5 bases, with 13 bases between them. CDR3 DNA sequence: TGTGCCTGGAGTGTACTCTCCGCAGGGGAGACCCAGTACTTC. Translated, it gives CAWSVLSAGETQYF.

This chain joins TRBV15 and TRBJ2-2; D is possibly TRBD2 (5 bases). The CDR3 length is 14 residues. Germline CDR1 is LNHNV and CDR2 is YYDKDF (reference sequence). V was shortened by 3 bases and J by 5 bases, with 10 bases between the two germline ends. CDR3 DNA sequence: TGTGCCACCAGCAGTAGCGTTGCGACCGGGGAGCTGTTTTTT. Translation gives CATSSSVATGELFF.

The chain combines TRBV5-1 with TRBJ2-1, with TRBD1 identical over 10 bases. CDR3 length equals 14 residues. The trim removed 3 bases at V and 7 bases at J, leaving 4 bases unmatched. Germline CDR1 reads SGHRS; CDR2 reads YFSETQ. The CDR3 loop reads CASSWGTGANEQFF. CDR3 coding DNA: TGCGCCAGCAGCTGGGGGACAGGGGCTAATGAGCAGTTCTTC.

This clone was observed a single time. The chain joins TRBV7-7 to TRBJ2-1; D not resolved. The CDR3 consists of 13 residues. CDR1 is SSHAT and CDR2 is FNYEAQ in the germline V gene (reference sequence). The CDR3 here is CDTSVGYNNEQFF. CDR3 in DNA: TGTGACACTTCAGTGGGCTACAACAATGAGCAGTTCTTC.

This chain joins TRBV5-1 and TRBJ1-2, with 9 bases lining up with TRBD1. The germline V gene encodes CDR1 SGHRS and CDR2 YFSETQ. This CDR3 has 14 residues. Losses at the gene ends were 7 bases for V and 8 bases for J; bases not matched to a gene: 12. Here the CDR3 DNA reads TGCGCCAGCGGGACAGGGAGAGATATGAGGGGCTACACCTTC. Its translation is CASGTGRDMRGYTF. Supplemented by reference TRBV5-1 and TRBJ1-2, the full variable domain reads KAGVTQTPRYLIKTRGQQVTLSCSPISGHRSVSWYQQTPGQGLQFLFEYFSETQRNKGNFPGRFSGRQFSNSRSEMNVSTLELGDSALYLCASGTGRDMRGYTFGSGTRLTVV.

The sample holds a few counts of this clone. The chain recombines TRBV19 with TRBJ1-5; D unclear. The V end lost 5 bases, the J end lost 3 bases, and 17 bases lay between the germline ends. The length of the CDR3 is 16 residues. CDR1 and CDR2 from the germline V gene are LNHDA and SQIVND (reference sequence). The CDR3 DNA sequence: TGTGCCAGTAGTGTCCACTTTCAGGTTACCAATCAGCCCCAGCATTTT. Its protein is CASSVHFQVTNQPQHF. Combining the CDR3 with reference TRBV19 and TRBJ1-5 gives the whole variable domain DGGITQSPKYLFRKEGQNVTLSCEQNLNHDAMYWYRQDPGQGLRLIYYSQIVNDFQKGDIAEGYSVSREKKESFPLTVTSAQKNPTAFYLCASSVHFQVTNQPQHFGDGTRLSIL.

The rearrangement uses TRBV9 and TRBJ1-3; D is unresolved. There are 18 residues in the CDR3. Trimming took off 3 bases at V and 1 base at J, with 20 bases between the two ends. CDR1 and CDR2 from the germline V gene are SGDLS and YYNGEE. CDR3 sequence: CASSDKSRSGVSGNTIYF. The CDR3 bases are TGTGCCAGCAGCGACAAATCGAGGAGTGGAGTTTCTGGAAACACCATATATTTT.

V usage is TRBV28 and J usage is TRBJ2-7; 12 bases map to TRBD1. V lost 6 bases and J lost 4; bases outside the gene matches: 13. There are 17 residues in the CDR3. Germline assignment: CDR1 MDHEN and CDR2 SYDVKM. CDR3 in DNA: TGTGCCAGCAGCACCATTGGAGGGGGACAGGGGGCTTACGAGCAGTACTTC. Translated: CASSTIGGGQGAYEQYF.

The rearrangement links TRBV5-6 to TRBJ1-2; 7 nucleotides agree with TRBD1. Losses at the gene ends were 1 base for V and 11 bases for J; bases not matched to a gene: 5. Germline V gene sequence: CDR1 SGHDT, CDR2 YYEEEE. The length of the CDR3 is 12 residues. The CDR3 DNA reads TGTGCCAGCAGCTTGAGCGACAGGGTTTACACCTTC. It codes for CASSLSDRVYTF.

The chain links TRBV5-5 to TRBJ2-2; D remains ambiguous. CDR1 is SGHKS and CDR2 is YYEKEE in the germline V gene (reference sequence). The CDR3 is made up of 13 amino acids. V dropped 2 bases and J dropped 4 bases, with 6 bases sitting between them. CDR3: CASSFDFTGELFF. For the CDR3, the DNA is TGTGCCAGCAGCTTCGACTTCACCGGGGAGCTGTTTTTT.

The J gene is TRBJ2-1, the V gene TRBV21-1; TRBD1, the table's D call, lacks a check against the DNA. TRBV21-1 constitutes a pseudogene. This CDR3 is 16 amino acids long. CDR3 protein: CASSTTGTDSYNEQFF. The CDR3 DNA follows: TGTGCCAGCAGCACCACCGGGACAGACTCCTACAATGAGCAGTTCTTC.

This chain connects TRBV6-2 or TRBV6-3 to TRBJ2-1; TRBD2 agrees at 14 bases. This CDR3 has 15 amino acids. CDR1 and CDR2 from the germline V gene are MNHEY and SVGEGT. V gave up 4 bases and J gave up 7 bases; unmatched junction bases: 3. CDR3 amino acids: CASSWGLAGANEQFF. CDR3 bases: TGTGCCAGCAGTTGGGGACTAGCGGGGGCAAATGAGCAGTTCTTC.

With regard to this clone: The sample contains more than one DNA sequence encoding this CDR3. This chain connects TRBV4-1 to TRBJ1-6, with TRBD1 identical over 9 bases. The V and J ends lost 1 base and 7 bases, in that order; junction bases with no gene match: 5. CDR1 is MGHRA, CDR2 YSYEKL, per germline. This CDR3 is 16 amino acids long. The CDR3 is CASSQGTGARNSPLHF. The CDR3 DNA reads TGCGCCAGCAGCCAAGGGACAGGGGCACGGAATTCACCCCTCCACTTT.

This chain joins TRBV3-1 (or the pseudogene TRBV3-2) and TRBJ1-2; TRBD1 agrees at 8 bases. The length of the CDR3 is 13 residues. The ends lost 4 bases at V and 8 bases at J; junction bases unmatched: 6. From germline, CDR1 is LGHDT and CDR2 YNNKEL (reference sequence). CDR3 sequence: CASSPQDRAGYTF. The CDR3 nucleotides read TGTGCCAGCAGCCCGCAGGACAGGGCGGGCTACACCTTC.

V usage is TRBV4-3 and J usage is TRBJ1-3; unclear D gene. V lost 0 bases to trimming and J lost 4 bases, with 25 bases between them. CDR1 and CDR2 (germline): LGHNA, YSLEER. The CDR3 is 20 residues long. The CDR3 reads CASSQDPTAGNSGPGNTIYF. Here the CDR3 DNA reads TGCGCCAGCAGCCAAGATCCTACAGCGGGGAATAGCGGGCCGGGAAACACCATATATTTT.

The chain couples TRBV27 to TRBJ2-7; D gene ambiguous. The V and J ends lost 6 bases and 6 bases respectively, with 6 bases between them. The CDR3 has 10 residues. Germline assignment: CDR1 MNHEY and CDR2 SMNVEV (reference sequence). In DNA form, the CDR3 reads TGTGCCAGCAGACACGTCGAGCAGTACTTC. Its protein product is CASRHVEQYF.

This chain joins TRBV28 and TRBJ2-3, with 9 bases that match TRBD2. The CDR3 consists of 17 residues. With V trimmed by 0 bases and J by 2 bases, 6 bases remained unmatched. Germline-derived CDR1 and CDR2 are MDHEN and SYDVKM. The CDR3 region is CASSLWASGTSTDTQYF. CDR3 bases: TGTGCCAGCAGTTTATGGGCTAGCGGGACCTCCACAGATACGCAGTATTTT. The full variable domain, with the rest looked up from reference TRBV28 and TRBJ2-3, is DVKVTQSSRYLVKRTGEKVFLECVQDMDHENMFWYRQDPGLGLRLIYFSYDVKMKEKGDIPEGYSVSREKKERFSLILESASTNQTSMYLCASSLWASGTSTDTQYFGPGTRLTVL.

The gene calls are TRBV7-2 and TRBJ2-1; a weak D match, TRBD2 (6 bases). The CDR3 runs to 12 residues. V dropped 5 bases and J dropped 10 bases, with 12 bases sitting between them. Per germline, CDR1 SGHTA and CDR2 FQGNSA. The CDR3 loop is CASSAGTEEQFF. CDR3 sequence (DNA): TGTGCCAGCAGCGCAGGGACTGAGGAGCAGTTCTTC.

The chain uses TRBV11-3 and TRBJ2-1, with D possibly TRBD2 on 6 matching bases. CDR3 length: 15 amino acids. From germline, CDR1 is SGHNT and CDR2 YENEEA. V lost 6 bases and J lost 7, with 19 bases in between. The CDR3, as DNA: TGTGCCAGCAGTAAAACAGCGGGCCTTAATAATGAGCAGTTCTTC. Residues: CASSKTAGLNNEQFF.

The chain recombines TRBV29-1 with TRBJ2-3; tentatively, D is TRBD2 (6 bases). Per germline, CDR1 SQVTM and CDR2 ANQGSEA. V lost 1 base, J lost 0 bases, and 17 bases lay in between. This CDR3 is built from 17 residues. The CDR3 loop is CSVEAVGLGGSTDTQYF. The CDR3 region has the DNA TGCAGCGTTGAAGCTGTGGGACTGGGGGGAAGCACAGATACGCAGTATTTT.

J is TRBJ1-5 and V is TRBV12-3 or TRBV12-4; D is ambiguous. V was trimmed by 6 bases and J by 4 bases, leaving 10 bases between them. The CDR3 sequence is 13 residues long. The CDR3 loop reads CASSLSSNQPQHF. CDR3 sequence (DNA): TGTGCCAGCAGCCTTAGTTCTAATCAGCCCCAGCATTTT.

The gene calls are TRBV10-3 and TRBJ1-1; TRBD1 matches at 7 bases. The germline V gene encodes CDR1 ENHRY and CDR2 SYGVKD. The CDR3 has 15 residues. J lost 1 base, V lost 6 bases, and 8 bases had no gene match. In DNA, the CDR3 is TGTGCCATCAGCCGGGACAGACCGTGGAACACTGAAGCTTTCTTT. This translates into CAISRDRPWNTEAFF.

The chain employs TRBV28 and TRBJ2-7; 9 nucleotides agree with TRBD1. The V segment lost 7 bases and the J segment 3 bases; nucleotides outside the gene matches: 13. Germline loops: CDR1 MDHEN, CDR2 SYDVKM. The CDR3 consists of 16 residues. The CDR3 spells CASTPGTGKENYEQYF. CDR3 nucleotides: TGTGCCAGCACCCCCGGGACAGGGAAGGAGAACTACGAGCAGTACTTC.

This clone was seen more than once but under ten times. The rearrangement uses TRBV7-9 and TRBJ2-2; D is possibly TRBD2 (6 bases). The CDR3 has 18 amino acids. Trimming shortened V by 6 bases and J by 6 bases, and 26 bases separated the two germline ends. CDR1 and CDR2 from the germline V gene are SEHNR and FQNEAQ (reference sequence). CDR3 residues: CASRSPRTGTLLPGELFF. The CDR3 nucleotides are TGTGCCAGCAGAAGTCCTAGAACCGGGACTCTCCTACCCGGGGAGCTGTTTTTT. Together with reference TRBV7-9 and TRBJ2-2, the CDR3 gives the full variable domain: DTGVSQNPRHKITKRGQNVTFRCDPISEHNRLYWYRQTLGQGPEFLTYFQNEAQLEKSRLLSDRFSAERPKGSFSTLEIQRTEQGDSAMYLCASRSPRTGTLLPGELFFGEGSRLTVL.

The chain recombines TRBV24-1 with TRBJ2-3, with D perhaps TRBD1 (5 bases). The CDR3 extends over 16 amino acids. Germline V gene data show CDR1 as KGHDR and CDR2 as SFDVKD. V was cut by 1 base and J by 3 bases, with 13 bases left in between. The CDR3 sequence: CATSDFVQGLTDTQYF. The CDR3 DNA reads as TGTGCCACCAGTGATTTCGTCCAGGGTTTGACAGATACGCAGTATTTT.

J is TRBJ2-7 and V is TRBV7-9; 10 nucleotides align to TRBD2. The CDR3 is 15 residues long. V shed 3 bases, J shed 0 bases, and the junction held 2 bases outside the gene matches. CDR1 SEHNR and CDR2 FQNEAQ come from the germline V gene (reference sequence). The CDR3 coding sequence is TGTGCCAGCAGCTTCTTAGCGGGAGGCTCCTACGAGCAGTACTTC. Translation gives CASSFLAGGSYEQYF.